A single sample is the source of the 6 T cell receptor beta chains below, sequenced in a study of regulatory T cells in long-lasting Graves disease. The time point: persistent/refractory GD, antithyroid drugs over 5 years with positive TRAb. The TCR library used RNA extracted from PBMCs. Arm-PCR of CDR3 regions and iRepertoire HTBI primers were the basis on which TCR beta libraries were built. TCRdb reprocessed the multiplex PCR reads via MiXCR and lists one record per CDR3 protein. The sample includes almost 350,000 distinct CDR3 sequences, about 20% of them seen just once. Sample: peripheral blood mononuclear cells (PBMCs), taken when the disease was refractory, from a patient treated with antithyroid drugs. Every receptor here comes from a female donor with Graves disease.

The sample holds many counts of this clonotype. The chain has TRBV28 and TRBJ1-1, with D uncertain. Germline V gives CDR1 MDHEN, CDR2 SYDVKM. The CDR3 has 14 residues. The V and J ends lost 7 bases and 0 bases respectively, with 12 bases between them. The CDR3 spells CASTMSSMNTEAFF. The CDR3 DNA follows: TGTGCCAGCACTATGTCCTCGATGAACACTGAAGCTTTCTTT. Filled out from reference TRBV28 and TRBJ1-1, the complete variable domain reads DVKVTQSSRYLVKRTGEKVFLECVQDMDHENMFWYRQDPGLGLRLIYFSYDVKMKEKGDIPEGYSVSREKKERFSLILESASTNQTSMYLCASTMSSMNTEAFFGQGTRLTVV.

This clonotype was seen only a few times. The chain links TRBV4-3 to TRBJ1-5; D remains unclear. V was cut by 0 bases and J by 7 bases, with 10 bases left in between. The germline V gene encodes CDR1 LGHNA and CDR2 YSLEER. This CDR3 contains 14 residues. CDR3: CASSQDGGWQPQHF. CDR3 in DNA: TGCGCCAGCAGCCAAGATGGAGGGTGGCAGCCCCAGCATTTT.

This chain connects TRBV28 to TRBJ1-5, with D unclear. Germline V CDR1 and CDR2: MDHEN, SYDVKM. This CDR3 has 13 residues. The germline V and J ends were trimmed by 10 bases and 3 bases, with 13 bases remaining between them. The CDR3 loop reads CATFQGPNQPQHF. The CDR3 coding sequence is TGTGCCACCTTTCAAGGACCCAATCAGCCCCAGCATTTT.

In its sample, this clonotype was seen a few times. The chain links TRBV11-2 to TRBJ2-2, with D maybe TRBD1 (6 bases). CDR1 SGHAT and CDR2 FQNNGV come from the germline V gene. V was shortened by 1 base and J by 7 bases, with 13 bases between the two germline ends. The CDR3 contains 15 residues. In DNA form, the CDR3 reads TGTGCCAGCAGCTTAGTGAGGGGGAAAGGCGGGGAGCTGTTTTTT. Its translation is CASSLVRGKGGELFF.

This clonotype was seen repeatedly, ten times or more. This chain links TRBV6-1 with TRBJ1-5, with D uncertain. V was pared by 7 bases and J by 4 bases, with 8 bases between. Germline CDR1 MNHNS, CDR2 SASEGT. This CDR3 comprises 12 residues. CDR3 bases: TGTGCCAGCAAAGAATGGAATCAGCCCCAGCATTTT. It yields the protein CASKEWNQPQHF.

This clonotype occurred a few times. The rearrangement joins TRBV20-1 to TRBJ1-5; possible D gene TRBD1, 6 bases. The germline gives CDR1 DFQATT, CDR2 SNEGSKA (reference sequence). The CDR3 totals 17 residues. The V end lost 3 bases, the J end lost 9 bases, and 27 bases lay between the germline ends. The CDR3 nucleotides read TGCAGTGCTAGTTCTAGTGGGATGGACAGCGCCCGGGGGCCCCAGCATTTT. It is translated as CSASSSGMDSARGPQHF.